This T cell receptor beta chain was profiled in a study of Ad26.COV2.S vaccination and SARS-CoV-2 variants. V was cut by 3 bases and J by 8 bases, with 11 bases left in between. The CDR3 spans 12 residues. CDR1 and CDR2 (germline): DFQATT, SNEGSKA (reference sequence). Clones were sequenced by immunoSEQ multiplex PCR, and TCRdb holds only the in-frame ones, with some missing. The sample yields roughly 450,000 clones, 80% to 95% seen once. About this clone: Its antigen is still unknown.

Sample treatment: around 19 received Ad26.COV2.S at low or high dose, single or two shots; 5 received placebo; per-sample allocation not given. Each sample was drawn 63 days after the first injection (of vaccine or placebo). General study findings and limits: Once vaccination had occurred, spike-specific CD8+ and CD4+ T cell responses reportedly showed substantial breadth.

V and J are TRBV20-1 and TRBJ2-1; D uncertain. This receptor was identified in a person between 18 and 59 years old who received the Ad26.COV2.S COVID-19 vaccine or a placebo. This sample comprised peripheral blood, obtained in a trial of Ad26.COV2.S vaccine versus placebo. As DNA, the CDR3 is TGCAGTGCTAGTAGGGTGGTGGATGAGCAGTTCTTC. Protein sequence: CSASRVVDEQFF.